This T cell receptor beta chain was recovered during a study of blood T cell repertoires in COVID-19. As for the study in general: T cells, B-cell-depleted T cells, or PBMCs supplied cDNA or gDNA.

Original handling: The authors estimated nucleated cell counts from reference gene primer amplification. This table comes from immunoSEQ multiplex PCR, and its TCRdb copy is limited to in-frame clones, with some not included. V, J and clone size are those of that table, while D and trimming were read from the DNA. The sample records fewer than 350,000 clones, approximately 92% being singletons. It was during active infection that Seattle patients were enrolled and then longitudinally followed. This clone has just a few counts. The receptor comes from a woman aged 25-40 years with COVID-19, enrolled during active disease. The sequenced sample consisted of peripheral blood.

The CDR3 nucleotides are TGTGCCAGCAGCTCATTAGTCGCTACGCAGTATTTT. Protein: CASSSLVATQYF. The chain uses TRBV12-3 or TRBV12-4 and TRBJ2-3, with D unresolved. This CDR3 region has 12 residues. V was cut by 6 bases and J by 8 bases, with 12 bases left in between.